This TCR beta chain was found in a study of CD8 T cells in Susac syndrome. The authors reverse transcribed roughly 0.5 to 1 ug RNA with random hexamers. immunoSEQ multiplex PCR amplified TCR beta CDR3 across 54 Vbeta, 13 Jbeta. Using its own MiXCR run on the immunoSEQ multiplex PCR reads, TCRdb lists one record per CDR3 protein. The sample includes 100,000 to 150,000 distinct CDR3 sequences, roughly 80% of them seen just once. TCR beta sequencing covered blood CD8+ and CD4+ T cells. The CD8+ and CD4+ T cells were isolated magnetically using a negative isolation approach, whereas the TEMRA cells were enriched by FACS. Germline V gene sequence: CDR1 DFQATT, CDR2 SNEGSKA (reference sequence). The CDR3 runs to 15 residues. Trimming took off 3 bases at V and 0 bases at J, with 13 bases between the two ends.

Sequencing was carried out using CD8+ T cells from PBMCs. The TCR sequence derives from a human donor with multiple sclerosis. This chain uses TRBV20-1 with TRBJ2-3; unclear D gene. CDR3 sequence reads: CSARGIAKSTDTQYF. As DNA, the CDR3 is TGCAGTGCTAGGGGGATAGCAAAAAGCACAGATACGCAGTATTTT.